The T cell receptor (beta chain) under discussion was sequenced for a study of T cell repertoires in cytomegalovirus infection. On the study more broadly: Evidence of both CMV infection and a matching HLA type came from public TCR beta signatures. The study, taken as a whole, reports: Predominance within the ex vivo response was attributable to HLA-C-restricted CMV-specific TCR beta clonotypes.

A word on this clonotype: Its cognate antigen is unknown.

MiXCR was run by TCRdb on the reads, yielding one entry per CDR3 protein. The sample holds around 310,000 distinct CDR3 sequences, 17% seen once. This CDR3 has 14 residues. The germline gives CDR1 LGHNT, CDR2 FRNRAP. The J segment lost 8 bases and the V segment lost 4 bases, leaving 3 bases of the junction unmatched. J is TRBJ2-4 and V is TRBV12-5, with TRBD1 identical over 12 bases. The sample consisted of PBMCs. The source is a human donor in good health (CMV status not recorded). Some clones in this sample may be carry-over from other donors' samples. In nucleotides, the CDR3 is TGTGCTAGTGGTTCCGGGACAGGGGGCGACATTCAGTACTTC. Translating gives CASGSGTGGDIQYF.